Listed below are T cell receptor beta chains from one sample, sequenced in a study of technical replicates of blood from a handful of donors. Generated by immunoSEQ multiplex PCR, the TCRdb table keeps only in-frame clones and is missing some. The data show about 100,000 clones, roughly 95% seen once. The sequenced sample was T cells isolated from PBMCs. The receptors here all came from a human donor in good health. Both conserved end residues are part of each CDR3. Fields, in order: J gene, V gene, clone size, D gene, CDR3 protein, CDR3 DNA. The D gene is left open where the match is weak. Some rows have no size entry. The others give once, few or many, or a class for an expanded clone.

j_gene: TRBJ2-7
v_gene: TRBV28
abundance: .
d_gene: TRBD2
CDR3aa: CASSLRRGAYEQYF
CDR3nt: TGTGCCAGCAGTTTACGGCGGGGGGCCTACGAGCAGTACTTC

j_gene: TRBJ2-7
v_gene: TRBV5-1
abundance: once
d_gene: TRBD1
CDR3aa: CASSQTWTGSYEQYF
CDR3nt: TGCGCCAGCAGCCAAACCTGGACAGGCTCCTACGAGCAGTACTTC

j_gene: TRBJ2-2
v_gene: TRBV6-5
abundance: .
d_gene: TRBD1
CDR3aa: CASSSAPGQATGELFF
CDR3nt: TGTGCCAGCAGTTCCGCCCCGGGACAGGCCACCGGGGAGCTGTTTTTT

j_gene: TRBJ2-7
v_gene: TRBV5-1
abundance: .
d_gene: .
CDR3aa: CASSLGGYEQYF
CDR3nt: TGCGCCAGCAGCTTGGGAGGGTACGAGCAGTACTTC

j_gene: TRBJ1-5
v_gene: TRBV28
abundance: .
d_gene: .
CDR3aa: CASSPSPTGWDQPQHF
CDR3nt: TGTGCCAGCAGTCCATCCCCAACAGGGTGGGATCAGCCCCAGCATTTT

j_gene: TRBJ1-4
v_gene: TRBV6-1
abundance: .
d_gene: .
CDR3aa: CASSEPAGFATNEKLFF
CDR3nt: TGTGCCAGCAGTGAACCGGCAGGGTTTGCAACTAATGAAAAACTGTTTTTT

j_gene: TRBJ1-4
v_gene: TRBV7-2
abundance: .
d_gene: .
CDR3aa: CASSSASNEKLFF
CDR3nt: TGTGCCAGCAGCTCAGCCTCGAATGAAAAACTGTTTTTT

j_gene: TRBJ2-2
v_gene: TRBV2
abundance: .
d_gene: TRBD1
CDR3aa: CASMDRAEVNTGELFF
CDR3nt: TGTGCCAGCATGGACAGGGCCGAGGTGAACACCGGGGAGCTGTTTTTT

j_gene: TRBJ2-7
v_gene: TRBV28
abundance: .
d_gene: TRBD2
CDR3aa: CASSLGGGSSYEQYF
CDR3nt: TGTGCCAGCAGTTTAGGCGGGGGTAGCTCCTACGAGCAGTACTTC

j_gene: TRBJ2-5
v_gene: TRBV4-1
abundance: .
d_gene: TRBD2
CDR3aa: CASSHRLAGPQETQYF
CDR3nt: TGCGCCAGCAGCCACCGACTAGCGGGGCCTCAAGAGACCCAGTACTTC

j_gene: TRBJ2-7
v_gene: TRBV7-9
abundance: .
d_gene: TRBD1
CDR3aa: CASSFPGGSHEQYF
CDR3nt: TGTGCCAGCAGCTTCCCAGGGGGTTCACACGAGCAGTACTTC

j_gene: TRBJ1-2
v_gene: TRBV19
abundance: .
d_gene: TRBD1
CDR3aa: CASTILDRVPYGYTF
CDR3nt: TGTGCCAGCACTATCTTGGACAGGGTTCCATATGGCTACACCTTC

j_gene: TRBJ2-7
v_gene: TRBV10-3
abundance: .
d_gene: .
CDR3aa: CAISESIRSKNYEQYF
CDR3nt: TGTGCCATCAGTGAGTCGATTAGATCAAAAAACTACGAGCAGTACTTC

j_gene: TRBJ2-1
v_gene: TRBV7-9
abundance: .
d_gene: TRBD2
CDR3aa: CASSRPLAGASDEQFF
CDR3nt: TGTGCCAGCAGCCGCCCACTAGCGGGGGCCAGTGATGAGCAGTTCTTC

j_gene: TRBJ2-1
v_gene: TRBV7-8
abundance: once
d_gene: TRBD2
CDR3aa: CASSLYRTSSNEQFF
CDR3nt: TGTGCCAGCAGCTTATACCGGACTAGCAGTAATGAGCAGTTCTTC

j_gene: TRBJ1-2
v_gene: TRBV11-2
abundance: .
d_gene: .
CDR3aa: CASSRTVSGYTF
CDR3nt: TGTGCCAGCAGCCGTACCGTGAGCGGCTACACCTTC

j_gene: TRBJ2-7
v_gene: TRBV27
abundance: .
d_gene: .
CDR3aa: CASSSGTNSYEQYF
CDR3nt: TGTGCCAGCAGTTCCGGGACAAACTCCTACGAGCAGTACTTC

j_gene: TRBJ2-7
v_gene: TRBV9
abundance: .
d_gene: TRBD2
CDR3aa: CASSLTSDSGRPYEQYF
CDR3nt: TGTGCCAGCAGCCTCACTTCGGATAGCGGGAGACCCTACGAGCAGTACTTC